One sample yielded the 21 T cell receptor beta chains listed below, sequenced in a study of cytomegalovirus exposure and HLA in healthy donors. Both 60 Vbeta primers and 13 Jbeta primers went into the PCR. Measured with immunoSEQ multiplex PCR; TCRdb has only the in-frame clones, and not every one. Altogether fewer than 120,000 clones are present, less than 85% being singletons, with the ten largest covering around 15%. Sequences were obtained from PBMCs. All receptors come from a young man in good health and CMV-seropositive.

The chain couples TRBV6-5 to TRBJ2-6; weak D call: TRBD2 (7 bases). Germline CDR1 reads MNHEY; CDR2 reads SVGAGI. This CDR3 is built from 14 residues. V lost 6 bases and J lost 3, with 9 bases in between. The CDR3 region is CASRRGRGANVLTF. CDR3 sequence (DNA): TGTGCCAGCAGGCGGGGGCGTGGGGCCAACGTCCTGACTTTC.

CDR3: CASSYGQASSYEQYF. Here the CDR3 DNA reads TGTGCCAGCAGTTACGGCCAGGCTTCCTCCTACGAGCAGTACTTC. The chain couples TRBV6-6 to TRBJ2-7; unclear D gene. Trimming removed 2 bases from V and 0 bases from J, with 11 bases in between. Germline V lookup: CDR1 MNHNY, CDR2 SVGAGI (reference sequence). CDR3 length: 15 amino acids.

J is TRBJ1-2 and V is TRBV29-1; D is ambiguous. V lost 1 base to trimming and J lost 5 bases, with 14 bases between them. Germline CDR1 is SQVTM and CDR2 is ANQGSEA. This CDR3 has 14 residues. In DNA, the CDR3 is TGCAGCGTTGAAGGTCGCGCAGGACTATATGGCTACACCTTC. This codes for CSVEGRAGLYGYTF.

This clone was observed once. The V call is TRBV11-2, the J call TRBJ1-4; 8 bases agree with TRBD1. Germline lookup yields CDR1 SGHAT and CDR2 FQNNGV. The length of the CDR3 is 16 residues. The trim removed 5 bases at V and 7 bases at J, leaving 12 bases unmatched. The CDR3 loop is CASSPGQANFGEKLFF. The CDR3 DNA reads TGTGCCAGCAGCCCGGGACAGGCAAACTTCGGTGAAAAACTGTTTTTT.

The rearrangement uses TRBV6-6 and TRBJ2-7; a possible D gene is TRBD1 (6 bases). Between the trimmed V and J ends, which lost 0 bases and 7 bases, there was a span of 7 bases. The CDR3 is 12 residues long. The germline gives CDR1 MNHNY, CDR2 SVGAGI (reference sequence). In DNA form, the CDR3 reads TGTGCCAGCAGTTACTCAAGGGGGGAGCAGTACTTC. It translates to CASSYSRGEQYF.

The rearrangement joins TRBV6-5 to TRBJ1-2, with a possible D match to TRBD1 (5 bases). The CDR3 contains 13 residues. Trimming left V 7 bases short and J 8 bases short, with 17 bases between. Germline CDR1 reads MNHEY; CDR2 reads SVGAGI. CDR3: CASTQGSLSGYTF. The CDR3 nucleotides read TGTGCCAGCACCCAGGGTAGCCTAAGCGGCTACACCTTC.

The V call is TRBV9, the J call TRBJ1-1; D is unresolved. Trimming pared 0 bases from V and 3 bases from J, leaving 6 bases between. This CDR3 comprises 13 residues. CDR1 is SGDLS, CDR2 YYNGEE, per germline. DNA of the CDR3: TGTGCCAGCAGCGTAGATGGAGACACTGAAGCTTTCTTT. Encoded protein: CASSVDGDTEAFF.

This clone was observed a few times. The chain links TRBV27 to TRBJ2-7; D gene unclear. The germline V and J ends were trimmed by 3 bases and 0 bases, with 6 bases remaining between them. CDR1 is MNHEY and CDR2 is SMNVEV in the germline V gene (reference sequence). The CDR3 sequence is 13 residues long. The CDR3 loop is CASSLGHSYEQYF. The CDR3 bases are TGTGCCAGCAGTTTGGGCCACTCCTACGAGCAGTACTTC.

The chain is built from TRBV4-3 and TRBJ2-1, with D uncertain. The CDR3 is 16 residues long. Trimming took 3 bases from V and 9 from J, leaving 21 bases between them. CDR1 and CDR2 from the germline V gene are LGHNA and YSLEER. The CDR3 sequence is CASSHPSSPERIEQFF. CDR3 DNA sequence: TGCGCCAGCAGCCATCCAAGCAGCCCCGAGCGTATTGAGCAGTTCTTC.

The chain couples TRBV27 to TRBJ2-3; 13 positions match TRBD2. The CDR3 extends over 18 amino acids. Germline-derived CDR1 and CDR2 are MNHEY and SMNVEV (reference sequence). The V segment lost 5 bases and the J segment 2 bases; nucleotides outside the gene matches: 10. The CDR3: CASSPPGLAGATTDTQYF. DNA of the CDR3: TGTGCCAGCAGTCCCCCCGGACTAGCGGGGGCTACCACAGATACGCAGTATTTT.

Of note for this clone: A junction boundary mismatches the germline segment, possibly from a read error. The same CDR3 can be traced to other DNA sequences in this sample. This chain links TRBV5-8 with TRBJ1-6; 10 bases are a match to TRBD1. The germline V gene encodes CDR1 SGHTS and CDR2 YDEGEE. The CDR3 is made up of 15 amino acids. CDR3 amino acids: CASSLVGTGVSPLHF. DNA for the CDR3: TGCGCCAGCAGCTTGGTCGGGACAGGGGTTTCACCCCTCCACTTT.

The J gene is TRBJ2-7, the V gene TRBV19; 10 bases are shared with TRBD1. With 5 bases clipped from V and 5 bases from J, the junction kept 3 bases outside the gene matches. The germline V gene has CDR1 LNHDA and CDR2 SQIVND (reference sequence). CDR3 length equals 13 residues. This CDR3 reads CASSPGTGDEQYF. The CDR3, as DNA: TGTGCCAGTAGTCCCGGGACAGGGGACGAGCAGTACTTC.

This chain links TRBV10-3 with TRBJ2-7; D perhaps matches TRBD1 (5 bases). Germline V gene sequence: CDR1 ENHRY, CDR2 SYGVKD. The V gene lost 3 bases and the J gene lost 2 bases, with 11 bases spanning the gap. CDR3 length: 14 amino acids. The CDR3 reads CAISEAGQAYEQYF. CDR3 in DNA: TGTGCCATCAGTGAAGCAGGGCAGGCCTACGAGCAGTACTTC.

This clone was seen a few times. This chain joins TRBV6-6 and TRBJ1-5, with 10 bases matching TRBD1. Losses at the gene ends were 6 bases for V and 6 bases for J; bases not matched to a gene: 5. This CDR3 region has 14 residues. Germline values: CDR1 MNHNY, CDR2 SVGAGI (reference sequence). The CDR3 DNA is TGTGCCAGCAGGCCGGGACAGGGGTTTCAGCCCCAGCATTTT. Translating it yields CASRPGQGFQPQHF.

This rearrangement joins TRBV5-4 to TRBJ1-3, with 8 bases matching TRBD1. Germline loops: CDR1 SGHNT, CDR2 YYREEE (reference sequence). The CDR3 is made up of 16 amino acids. Trimming took 2 bases from V and 4 from J; bases not matched to a gene: 8. In nucleotides, the CDR3 is TGTGCCAGCAGCTTCTCAGGGGGCGCAGAAGGAAACACCATATATTTT. Translating it yields CASSFSGGAEGNTIYF.

This clone was picked up a small number of times. The chain couples TRBV5-6 to TRBJ2-7; TRBD1 matches 8 bases. CDR1 SGHDT and CDR2 YYEEEE come from the germline V gene. The CDR3 contains 13 residues. J gave up 3 bases and V 3 bases, and 2 bases lay outside the gene matches. The CDR3 nucleotides read TGTGCCAGCAGCTATGGACAGGGCTACGAGCAGTACTTC. Amino acid sequence: CASSYGQGYEQYF.

The chain links TRBV7-8 to TRBJ1-3; 12 bases are shared with TRBD1. Germline CDR1 reads SGHVS; CDR2 reads FQNEAQ. V lost 1 base, J lost 4 bases, and 14 bases stayed unmatched. The CDR3 runs 20 residues. CDR3 in amino acids: CASSLVFAGQGAIGGNTIYF. DNA of the CDR3: TGTGCCAGCAGCTTAGTTTTCGCGGGACAGGGGGCTATCGGGGGAAACACCATATATTTT. The full variable domain, completed using reference TRBV7-8 and TRBJ1-3, is GAGVSQSPRYKVAKRGQDVALRCDPISGHVSLFWYQQALGQGPEFLTYFQNEAQLDKSGLPSDRFFAERPEGSVSTLKIQRTQQEDSAVYLCASSLVFAGQGAIGGNTIYFGEGSWLTVV.

The table lists this clone with a count of one. The rearrangement joins TRBV10-1 to TRBJ2-2; D might be TRBD1 (7 bases). The CDR3 is made up of 14 amino acids. Per the germline V gene, CDR1 is WNHNN and CDR2 is SYGVQD (reference sequence). Deletions cut 8 bases from V and 1 base from J, with 11 bases between. The chain's CDR3 is CASGGTENTGELFF. CDR3 in DNA: TGCGCCAGCGGCGGGACAGAGAACACCGGGGAGCTGTTTTTT.

This rearrangement joins TRBV2 to TRBJ1-6, with D perhaps matching TRBD1 (5 bases). The germline V and J ends were trimmed by 6 bases and 10 bases, with 16 bases remaining between them. The length of the CDR3 is 14 residues. The germline V gene has CDR1 SNHLY and CDR2 FYNNEI. In DNA form, the CDR3 reads TGTGCCAGCAGCGCGGGACGGGAGTTCTCACCCCTCCACTTT. Amino acid sequence: CASSAGREFSPLHF.

This clone was seen just once. The V and J genes are TRBV28 and TRBJ2-5; D uncertain. Trimming pared 5 bases from V and 2 bases from J, leaving 9 bases between. Germline V CDR1 and CDR2: MDHEN, SYDVKM. The CDR3 is made up of 13 amino acids. The CDR3 DNA is TGTGCCAGCAGTGGAGCCAGACAAGAGACCCAGTACTTC. Residues: CASSGARQETQYF.

The V call is TRBV7-9, the J call TRBJ2-1; 8 positions agree with TRBD1. CDR1 and CDR2 from the germline V gene are SEHNR and FQNEAQ (reference sequence). After removal of 1 base from V and 4 bases from J, the junction contained 15 bases not matched to a gene. The CDR3 has 19 amino acids. This chain's CDR3 is CASSLGPGTGKPKYNEQFF. The CDR3 nucleotides read TGTGCCAGCAGCTTAGGACCCGGGACAGGAAAACCAAAGTACAATGAGCAGTTCTTC. The full variable domain, with the rest looked up from reference TRBV7-9 and TRBJ2-1, is DTGVSQNPRHKITKRGQNVTFRCDPISEHNRLYWYRQTLGQGPEFLTYFQNEAQLEKSRLLSDRFSAERPKGSFSTLEIQRTEQGDSAMYLCASSLGPGTGKPKYNEQFFGPGTRLTVL.